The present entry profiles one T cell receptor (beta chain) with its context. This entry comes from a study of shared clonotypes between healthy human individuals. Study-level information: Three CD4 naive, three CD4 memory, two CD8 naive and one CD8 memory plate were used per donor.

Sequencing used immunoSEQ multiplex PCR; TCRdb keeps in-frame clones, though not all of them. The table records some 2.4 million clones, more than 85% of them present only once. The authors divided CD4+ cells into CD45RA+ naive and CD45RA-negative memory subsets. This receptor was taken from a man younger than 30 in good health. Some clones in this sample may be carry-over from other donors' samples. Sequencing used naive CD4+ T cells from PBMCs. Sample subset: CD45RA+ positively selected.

The CDR3 coding sequence is TGTGCCAGCAGTCGGTATAGCGGGAGGTACGAGCAGTACTTC. Its protein product is CASSRYSGRYEQYF. This chain uses TRBV28 with TRBJ2-7, with TRBD2 matching 10 bases. This CDR3 is built from 14 residues. Germline V gives CDR1 MDHEN, CDR2 SYDVKM. With V trimmed by 5 bases and J by 4 bases, 5 bases remained unmatched.